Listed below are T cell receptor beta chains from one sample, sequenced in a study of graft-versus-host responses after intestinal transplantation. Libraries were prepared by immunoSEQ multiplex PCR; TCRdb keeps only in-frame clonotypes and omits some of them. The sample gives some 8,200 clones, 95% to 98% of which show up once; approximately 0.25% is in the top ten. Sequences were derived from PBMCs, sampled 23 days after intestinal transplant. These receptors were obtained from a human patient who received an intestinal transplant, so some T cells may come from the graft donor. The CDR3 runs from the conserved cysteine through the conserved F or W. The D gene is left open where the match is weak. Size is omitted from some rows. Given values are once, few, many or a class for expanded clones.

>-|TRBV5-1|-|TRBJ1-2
TGCGCCAGCAGCTTGAGGGGAAGCGAGGGCTACACCTTC
CASSLRGSEGYTF
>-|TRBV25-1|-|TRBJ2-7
TGTGCCAGCAGTGAACTAGGGGGATGGGACGAGCAGTACTTC
CASSELGGWDEQYF
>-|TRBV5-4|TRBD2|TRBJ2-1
TGTGCCAGCAGCCAGGGACTAGCGCTAAACTACAATGAGCAGTTCTTC
CASSQGLALNYNEQFF
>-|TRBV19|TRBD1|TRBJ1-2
TGTGCCAGTCGACAGGGTAACTATGGCTACACCTTC
CASRQGNYGYTF
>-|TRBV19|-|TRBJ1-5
TGTGCCAGTAGTATCCCGGGGGGGGCAAGCAATCAGCCCCAGCATTTT
CASSIPGGASNQPQHF
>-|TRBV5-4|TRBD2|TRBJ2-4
TGTGCCAGCAGCATTAGCGGGAGGTCAGACATTCAGTACTTC
CASSISGRSDIQYF
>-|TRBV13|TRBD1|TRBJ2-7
TGTGCCAGCAGCTTATCCGGGACAGGGGGCTACGAGCAGTACTTC
CASSLSGTGGYEQYF
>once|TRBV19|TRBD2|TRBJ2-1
TGTGCCAGTAGTATCGGGGGGGGTTCCTACAATGAGCAGTTCTTC
CASSIGGGSYNEQFF
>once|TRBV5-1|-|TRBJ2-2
TGCGCCAGCAGTGGCCGTTTAGCGATTCACACCGGGGAGCTGTTTTTT
CASSGRLAIHTGELFF
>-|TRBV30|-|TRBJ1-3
TGTGCCTGGAGTGCCTCCTCTGGAAACACCATATATTTT
CAWSASSGNTIYF